This T cell receptor beta chain emerged from a study of blood T cell repertoires in COVID-19. Data came from immunoSEQ multiplex PCR; TCRdb stores just in-frame clones and leaves some out. The sample has 90,000 to 120,000 clones; 80% to 85% are singletons. Germline V gene sequence: CDR1 LNHDA, CDR2 SQIVND (reference sequence). The CDR3 is 13 amino acids. V lost 7 bases to trimming and J lost 0 bases, with 9 bases between them. V is TRBV19 and J is TRBJ1-1, with unresolved D. The receptor was isolated from a man in his 70s with acute or convalescent COVID-19. Input material: peripheral blood. The CDR3 loop is CASNLGLNTEAFF. For the CDR3, the DNA is TGTGCCAGTAATCTAGGCTTGAACACTGAAGCTTTCTTT.